This TCR beta chain stems from a study of CD8 T cells in Susac syndrome. About the study: Among sequenced Susac syndrome patients, roughly 6 had active disease and about 8 were in remission.

The CDR3 runs 14 residues. The germline gives CDR1 LGHDT, CDR2 YNNKEL (reference sequence). Trimming stripped 2 bases from V and 4 bases from J, with 11 bases between. Study results and caveats: Susac-specific public clones numbered some 16 in total CD8+ repertoires (and about five in CD8+ TEMRA repertoires). It was acknowledged in the study that the number of individuals who were included in its TCR sequencing and HLA analysis was relatively small.

Reverse transcription used roughly 0.45 to 1 ug RNA and random hexamers. TCR beta CDR3 was amplified by immunoSEQ multiplex PCR. This amplification extended across 54 Vbeta and 13 Jbeta segments. TCRdb analysed the immunoSEQ multiplex PCR reads with MiXCR anew, one entry per CDR3 protein. The sample has around 110,000 distinct CDR3 sequences, just under 95% seen once; the top ten hold about 0.27%. About this clonotype itself: Its antigen remains unidentified.

Sequencing was done on a sample of CD8+ T cells from PBMCs. This TCR came from a human donor with Susac syndrome. The chain couples TRBV3-1 to TRBJ1-2, with no clear D. CDR3 DNA: TGTGCCAGCAGCCAACCCACTGGCGTCTATGGCTACACCTTC. This codes for CASSQPTGVYGYTF.